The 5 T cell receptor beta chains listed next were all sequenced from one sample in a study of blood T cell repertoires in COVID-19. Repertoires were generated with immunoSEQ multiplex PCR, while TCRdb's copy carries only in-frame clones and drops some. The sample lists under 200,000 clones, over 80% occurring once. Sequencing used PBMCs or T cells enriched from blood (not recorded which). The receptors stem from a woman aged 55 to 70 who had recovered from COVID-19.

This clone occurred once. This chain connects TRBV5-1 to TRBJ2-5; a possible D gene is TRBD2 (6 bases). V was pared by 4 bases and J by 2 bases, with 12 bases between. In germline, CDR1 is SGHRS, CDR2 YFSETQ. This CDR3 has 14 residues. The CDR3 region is CASSQGGTQETQYF. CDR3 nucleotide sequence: TGCGCCAGCAGCCAAGGCGGGACTCAAGAGACCCAGTACTTC.

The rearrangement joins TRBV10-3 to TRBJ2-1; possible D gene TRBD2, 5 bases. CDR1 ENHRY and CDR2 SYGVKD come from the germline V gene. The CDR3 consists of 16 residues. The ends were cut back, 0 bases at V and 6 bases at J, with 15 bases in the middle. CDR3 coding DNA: TGTGCCATCAGTGAGTCGATTAAGATTCGGGGCAATGAGCAGTTCTTC. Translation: CAISESIKIRGNEQFF.

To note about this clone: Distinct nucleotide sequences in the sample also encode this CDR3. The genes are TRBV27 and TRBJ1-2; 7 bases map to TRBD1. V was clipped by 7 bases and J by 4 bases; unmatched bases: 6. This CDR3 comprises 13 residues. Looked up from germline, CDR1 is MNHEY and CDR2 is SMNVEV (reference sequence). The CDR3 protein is CASTRTGSYGYTF. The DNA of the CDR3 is TGTGCCAGCACGAGGACAGGTAGCTATGGCTACACCTTC.

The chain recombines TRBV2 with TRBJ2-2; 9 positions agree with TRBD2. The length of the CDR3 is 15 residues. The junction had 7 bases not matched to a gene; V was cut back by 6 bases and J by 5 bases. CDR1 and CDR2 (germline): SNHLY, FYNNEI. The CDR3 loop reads CASRPGLARTGELFF. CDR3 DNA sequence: TGTGCCAGCAGACCCGGACTAGCGAGGACCGGGGAGCTGTTTTTT.

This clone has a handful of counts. The CDR3 nucleotides are TGTGCCTGGACCCCCCAGGACAGGCTGAATAATTCACCCCTCCACTTT. Residues: CAWTPQDRLNNSPLHF. The V call is TRBV30, the J call TRBJ1-6; 7 bases fit TRBD1. Germline CDR1 is GTSNPN and CDR2 is SVGIG (reference sequence). The CDR3 runs 16 residues. Trimming removed 4 bases from V and 5 bases from J; junction bases left unmatched: 11.